This T cell receptor (beta chain) was recorded in a study of circulating CD8 cells and anti-PD-1 response in melanoma. Turning to the study itself: Anti-PD-1 was first-line therapy for about 55% of the 13 patients. Response groups: complete/partial responders versus stable/progressive non-responders.

Sorting of live CD3+CD8+TCRalphabeta+ cells by PD-1 and/or TIGIT gave four subsets. Using around 16 ng of total RNA, TCR libraries were made with the QIAseq Immune Repertoire TCR panel. TCRdb re-analysed the reads in MiXCR, keeping a single row per CDR3 protein. The table shows roughly 990 distinct CDR3 sequences, with about 6.3% occurring only once. As to this clonotype: The antigen remains unidentified.

Study findings and constraints: Tumor reactivity was tested by peptide assays on expanded sorted subsets.

The source was CD8+ T cells from PBMCs, collected at baseline or after one month of anti-PD-1 therapy (not recorded which). This sequence originates from a human donor with melanoma.

The CDR3 DNA sequence: TGTGCCAGCAGTTACTCGCAGGTACGCGAGCAGTACTTC. It translates to CASSYSQVREQYF. The chain employs TRBV6-5 and TRBJ2-7; D call uncertain. Trimming left V 0 bases short and J 6 bases short, with 9 bases between. CDR3 size: 13 residues. The germline V gene encodes CDR1 MNHEY and CDR2 SVGAGI.